This TCR beta chain is drawn from a study of CD8+ T cells in alopecia areata. Study-wide findings and caveats: Normal skin's resident alphabeta T cells are sequenced alongside lesional scalp T cells. Researchers reported that TCR sharing among patients proved less clear than in mice, possibly HLA-linked. Normal scalp had lower clonality than lesional scalp, with alopecia totalis/universalis lesions showing this most strongly.

Collection of lesional scalp punch biopsies and peripheral blood was performed in alopecia areata patients. Germline loops: CDR1 MNHEY, CDR2 SMNVEV (reference sequence). V was pared by 3 bases and J by 7 bases, with 22 bases between. The CDR3 has 16 amino acids. RNA, once extracted, was reverse transcribed into cDNA for use as the sequencing template. Produced via immunoSEQ multiplex PCR; TCRdb's table is partial and in-frame only. The sample yields approximately 82,000 clones, roughly 51% seen once. Note on this clone: Its antigen remains unidentified.

This chain joins TRBV27 and TRBJ2-7; maybe TRBD1 (6 bases). The receptor's source is a human donor with alopecia areata. The source material was NKG2D-high CD8+ T cells sorted from blood. The DNA for the CDR3 is TGTGCCAGCAGTTTGTCGGGCAGGGGACGTATGGGAGAGCAGTACTTC. Amino acids: CASSLSGRGRMGEQYF.